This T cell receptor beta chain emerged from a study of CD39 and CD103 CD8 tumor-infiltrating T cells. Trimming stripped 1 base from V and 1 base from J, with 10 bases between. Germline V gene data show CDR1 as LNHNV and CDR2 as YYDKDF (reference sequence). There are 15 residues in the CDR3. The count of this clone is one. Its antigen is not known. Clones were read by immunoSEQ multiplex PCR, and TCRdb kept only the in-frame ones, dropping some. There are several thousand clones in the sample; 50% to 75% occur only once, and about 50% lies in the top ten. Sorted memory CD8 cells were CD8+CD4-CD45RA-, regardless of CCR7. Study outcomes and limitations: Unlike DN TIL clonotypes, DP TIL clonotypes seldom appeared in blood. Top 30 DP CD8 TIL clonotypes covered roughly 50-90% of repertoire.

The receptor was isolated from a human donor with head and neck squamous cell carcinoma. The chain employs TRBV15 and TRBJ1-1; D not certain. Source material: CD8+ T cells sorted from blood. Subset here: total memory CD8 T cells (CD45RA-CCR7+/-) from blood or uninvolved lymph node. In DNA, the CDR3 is TGTGCCACCAGCAGAGGTGCAGTGTCGAACACTGAAGCTTTCTTT. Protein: CATSRGAVSNTEAFF.